This T cell receptor beta chain was recorded in a study of response to subunit inactivated influenza vaccine. V gave up 5 bases and J gave up 2 bases; unmatched junction bases: 7. The CDR3 totals 15 residues. The germline gives CDR1 DFQATT, CDR2 SNEGSKA (reference sequence). TCRdb fed the RT-PCR reads into MiXCR, producing one record per CDR3 protein. The sample yields fewer than 200,000 distinct CDR3 sequences, 7.5% to 10% seen once. Material: non-naive T cells sorted from PBMCs, obtained on the day of vaccination. The chain has TRBV20-1 and TRBJ2-1; TRBD1 aligns across 9 bases. The origin of this receptor is a man aged 50 or older who received an inactivated influenza vaccine. The CDR3 DNA reads as TGCAGTGCTGTAACCGGGACAGGGACCTACAATGAGCAGTTCTTC. Translating gives CSAVTGTGTYNEQFF.